Listed below are T cell receptor beta chains from one sample, sequenced in a study of STAT5B mutations in CD4+ large granular lymphocyte leukemia. Sequencing used immunoSEQ multiplex PCR; TCRdb keeps in-frame clones, though not all of them. The table lists 30,000 or so clones, around 80% of them singletons. The material sequenced was CD4+ T cells from blood buffy coats. The receptors stem from a human donor in good health. The CDR3 runs from the conserved cysteine through the conserved F or W. The order of the fields is CDR3 DNA, CDR3 protein, J gene, V gene, CDR3 length, D gene, clone size. A D gene is named only where the DNA matches it firmly. Part of the rows lack a size; the others show once, few, many or a class for expanded clones.

cdr3_nt: TGTGCCAGCAGGATATTAGCGGGAGGGCCGGACGAGCAGTACTTC
cdr3_aa: CASRILAGGPDEQYF
j_call: TRBJ2-7
v_call: TRBV2
cdr3_length: 15
d_call: TRBD2
clone_size: -

cdr3_nt: TGTGCCAGCAGCTTAGAGACAGGCTCCTACAATGAGCAGTTCTTC
cdr3_aa: CASSLETGSYNEQFF
j_call: TRBJ2-1
v_call: TRBV11-2
cdr3_length: 15
d_call: -
clone_size: -

cdr3_nt: TGTGCCAGCAGTTACCGCGGACTCCTGGCCGGGGAGCTGTTTTTT
cdr3_aa: CASSYRGLLAGELFF
j_call: TRBJ2-2
v_call: TRBV6-5
cdr3_length: 15
d_call: -
clone_size: -

cdr3_nt: TGTGCCAGTAGTACGGTCGGGGTCACCGGGGAGCTGTTTTTT
cdr3_aa: CASSTVGVTGELFF
j_call: TRBJ2-2
v_call: TRBV19
cdr3_length: 14
d_call: -
clone_size: few

cdr3_nt: TGCAGCGTTGTCTGGGGAGGCTACAATGAGCAGTTCTTC
cdr3_aa: CSVVWGGYNEQFF
j_call: TRBJ2-1
v_call: TRBV29-1
cdr3_length: 13
d_call: -
clone_size: -

cdr3_nt: TGTGCCTGGAAATGGCGGACAGACTATGGCTACACCTTC
cdr3_aa: CAWKWRTDYGYTF
j_call: TRBJ1-2
v_call: TRBV30
cdr3_length: 13
d_call: -
clone_size: -

cdr3_nt: TGTGCCAGTAGTAAAGGACTAGCGGGAGGACCGAAGAACACCGGGGAGCTGTTTTTT
cdr3_aa: CASSKGLAGGPKNTGELFF
j_call: TRBJ2-2
v_call: TRBV19
cdr3_length: 19
d_call: TRBD2
clone_size: -

cdr3_nt: TGTGCCAGCAGCTTGGGGGAGACGAGGGAGTACTTC
cdr3_aa: CASSLGETREYF
j_call: TRBJ2-7
v_call: TRBV5-4
cdr3_length: 12
d_call: -
clone_size: -

cdr3_nt: TGTGCCATCAGTGACCTCTCGTCCACTGAAGCTTTCTTT
cdr3_aa: CAISDLSSTEAFF
j_call: TRBJ1-1
v_call: TRBV10-3
cdr3_length: 13
d_call: -
clone_size: -

cdr3_nt: TGTGCCTTCAGCTCCGGGACAGGGGGGAGCGAGCAGTACTTC
cdr3_aa: CAFSSGTGGSEQYF
j_call: TRBJ2-7
v_call: TRBV30
cdr3_length: 14
d_call: TRBD1
clone_size: few

cdr3_nt: TGTGCCAGCAGCCCAAGGACAGGGGACAATGAGCAGTTCTTC
cdr3_aa: CASSPRTGDNEQFF
j_call: TRBJ2-1
v_call: TRBV11-3
cdr3_length: 14
d_call: TRBD1
clone_size: -

cdr3_nt: TGTGCCATCAGTGAAAGGCTAAGGACAGGGGAGCATGGCTACACCTTC
cdr3_aa: CAISERLRTGEHGYTF
j_call: TRBJ1-2
v_call: TRBV10-3
cdr3_length: 16
d_call: TRBD1
clone_size: -

cdr3_nt: TGTGCCAGCAGTTACGGGTCTAGCACAGATACGCAGTATTTT
cdr3_aa: CASSYGSSTDTQYF
j_call: TRBJ2-3
v_call: TRBV6-6
cdr3_length: 14
d_call: -
clone_size: -

cdr3_nt: TGTGCCAGTATCCCAGACAGGGAGGATGAAAAACTGTTTTTT
cdr3_aa: CASIPDREDEKLFF
j_call: TRBJ1-4
v_call: TRBV19
cdr3_length: 14
d_call: TRBD1
clone_size: -

cdr3_nt: TGTGCCAGCTCACCACCGGCAGGGAGGGTCCACGAGCAGTACTTC
cdr3_aa: CASSPPAGRVHEQYF
j_call: TRBJ2-7
v_call: TRBV18
cdr3_length: 15
d_call: TRBD2
clone_size: -

cdr3_nt: TGTGCCAGTAGTATACCTAGGGGGGGCGAAGAGACCCAGTACTTC
cdr3_aa: CASSIPRGGEETQYF
j_call: TRBJ2-5
v_call: TRBV19
cdr3_length: 15
d_call: -
clone_size: -

cdr3_nt: TGTGCCAGCTCACCAAACCCCGCGACAGGGACCTATGGCTACACCTTC
cdr3_aa: CASSPNPATGTYGYTF
j_call: TRBJ1-2
v_call: TRBV18
cdr3_length: 16
d_call: TRBD1
clone_size: -

cdr3_nt: TGTGCCAGCCAAGACGGGACAGGGATTAATTCACCCCTCCACTTT
cdr3_aa: CASQDGTGINSPLHF
j_call: TRBJ1-6
v_call: TRBV19
cdr3_length: 15
d_call: TRBD1
clone_size: -

cdr3_nt: TGCGCCAGCAGCCCCGGGGAGGCGTGGACAGATACGCAGTATTTT
cdr3_aa: CASSPGEAWTDTQYF
j_call: TRBJ2-3
v_call: TRBV5-1
cdr3_length: 15
d_call: -
clone_size: -

cdr3_nt: TGTGCCAGCAGCTTAGGACAGTATAGCAATCAGCCCCAGCATTTT
cdr3_aa: CASSLGQYSNQPQHF
j_call: TRBJ1-5
v_call: TRBV7-9
cdr3_length: 15
d_call: -
clone_size: -

cdr3_nt: TGCGCCAGCAGCTCGGGCGGCGCGGGAACCTACGAGCAGTACTTC
cdr3_aa: CASSSGGAGTYEQYF
j_call: TRBJ2-7
v_call: TRBV5-1
cdr3_length: 15
d_call: -
clone_size: -

cdr3_nt: TGTGCCAGCAGTTTGTATTTAAGGGGATCGGATGGCTACACCTTC
cdr3_aa: CASSLYLRGSDGYTF
j_call: TRBJ1-2
v_call: TRBV28
cdr3_length: 15
d_call: -
clone_size: -

cdr3_nt: TGTGCCATCAGTGAGTACTTACCGGGACAGACCCCCACTGAAGCTTTCTTT
cdr3_aa: CAISEYLPGQTPTEAFF
j_call: TRBJ1-1
v_call: TRBV10-3
cdr3_length: 17
d_call: TRBD1
clone_size: -

cdr3_nt: TGTGCCTGGACCCCTACCGACACTGAAGCTTTCTTT
cdr3_aa: CAWTPTDTEAFF
j_call: TRBJ1-1
v_call: TRBV30
cdr3_length: 12
d_call: -
clone_size: few

cdr3_nt: TGTGCCATCAGTGAGTCGGATGAGCAGTTCTTC
cdr3_aa: CAISESDEQFF
j_call: TRBJ2-1
v_call: TRBV10-3
cdr3_length: 11
d_call: -
clone_size: few

cdr3_nt: TGCGCCAGCAGCTTGGGGGGGGTAGGCGGGACGAGCTCCTACGAGCAGTACTTC
cdr3_aa: CASSLGGVGGTSSYEQYF
j_call: TRBJ2-7
v_call: TRBV5-1
cdr3_length: 18
d_call: -
clone_size: -

cdr3_nt: TGTGCCAGCAGCACGGTCGGGGGGCAGCCCCAGCATTTT
cdr3_aa: CASSTVGGQPQHF
j_call: TRBJ1-5
v_call: TRBV6-1
cdr3_length: 13
d_call: -
clone_size: once

cdr3_nt: TGTGCCATCAGTGTTTCCAGGGACATGTCTGGCTACACCTTC
cdr3_aa: CAISVSRDMSGYTF
j_call: TRBJ1-2
v_call: TRBV10-3
cdr3_length: 14
d_call: -
clone_size: -

cdr3_nt: TGTGCCAGCAGCTTCGACGGGGGGGGCACAGATACGCAGTATTTT
cdr3_aa: CASSFDGGGTDTQYF
j_call: TRBJ2-3
v_call: TRBV5-4
cdr3_length: 15
d_call: TRBD2
clone_size: -

cdr3_nt: TGTGCCAGCAGCACTCCTACAGGAGCCCACCCGAATGAGCAGTTCTTC
cdr3_aa: CASSTPTGAHPNEQFF
j_call: TRBJ2-1
v_call: TRBV7-9
cdr3_length: 16
d_call: -
clone_size: few

cdr3_nt: TGCGCCAGCAGACCGACTATAGAAGAGACCCAGTACTTC
cdr3_aa: CASRPTIEETQYF
j_call: TRBJ2-5
v_call: TRBV5-1
cdr3_length: 13
d_call: -
clone_size: -

cdr3_nt: TGTGCCAGTAGTGGGGGGGCCTTGAACACTGAAGCTTTCTTT
cdr3_aa: CASSGGALNTEAFF
j_call: TRBJ1-1
v_call: TRBV19
cdr3_length: 14
d_call: -
clone_size: -

cdr3_nt: TGTGCCACGGTCGGGAGGTCCTCCTACAATGAGCAGTTCTTC
cdr3_aa: CATVGRSSYNEQFF
j_call: TRBJ2-1
v_call: TRBV28
cdr3_length: 14
d_call: TRBD2
clone_size: -

cdr3_nt: TGCGCCAGCAGCTTCGAGGGTTTGAACATTCAGTACTTC
cdr3_aa: CASSFEGLNIQYF
j_call: TRBJ2-4
v_call: TRBV5-1
cdr3_length: 13
d_call: -
clone_size: -

cdr3_nt: TGTGCCAGTACCCCACCCGGCCTCACAGATACGCAGTATTTT
cdr3_aa: CASTPPGLTDTQYF
j_call: TRBJ2-3
v_call: TRBV19
cdr3_length: 14
d_call: -
clone_size: -

cdr3_nt: TGTGCCAGCAGTGTTGATAGACAAACCGGGGAGCTGTTTTTT
cdr3_aa: CASSVDRQTGELFF
j_call: TRBJ2-2
v_call: TRBV2
cdr3_length: 14
d_call: -
clone_size: -

cdr3_nt: TGCGCCAGCAGCTTGGCGGCAGGCGAAGGCATAAACTACAATGAGCAGTTCTTC
cdr3_aa: CASSLAAGEGINYNEQFF
j_call: TRBJ2-1
v_call: TRBV5-1
cdr3_length: 18
d_call: -
clone_size: -

cdr3_nt: TGTGCCAGCAGTGAGGATCTCTTAGGGGGGCCCCGAGAGACCCAGTACTTC
cdr3_aa: CASSEDLLGGPRETQYF
j_call: TRBJ2-5
v_call: TRBV2
cdr3_length: 17
d_call: -
clone_size: -

cdr3_nt: TGTGCCAGCAGCGTACAGGGCCCAGATACGCAGTATTTT
cdr3_aa: CASSVQGPDTQYF
j_call: TRBJ2-3
v_call: TRBV9
cdr3_length: 13
d_call: -
clone_size: once

cdr3_nt: TGTGCCAGCAGCGGCCGGGGCCGTCCGGGGGAGACCCAGTACTTC
cdr3_aa: CASSGRGRPGETQYF
j_call: TRBJ2-5
v_call: TRBV5-6
cdr3_length: 15
d_call: -
clone_size: once

cdr3_nt: TGTGCCAGCAGCGCAACAGGGGGGGCTGGCACTGAAGCTTTCTTT
cdr3_aa: CASSATGGAGTEAFF
j_call: TRBJ1-1
v_call: TRBV7-3
cdr3_length: 15
d_call: TRBD1
clone_size: -

cdr3_nt: TGTGCCAGCAGCTTAGGACAGTCTGGGGAAAAACTGTTTTTT
cdr3_aa: CASSLGQSGEKLFF
j_call: TRBJ1-4
v_call: TRBV11-2
cdr3_length: 14
d_call: -
clone_size: -

cdr3_nt: TGTGCCAGCAGCCCCCCCACAGGGTTGAACACTGAAGCTTTCTTT
cdr3_aa: CASSPPTGLNTEAFF
j_call: TRBJ1-1
v_call: TRBV28
cdr3_length: 15
d_call: -
clone_size: -

cdr3_nt: TGTGCCAGTAGCTATAGGACAGGGAAAATTGAAGCTTTCTTT
cdr3_aa: CASSYRTGKIEAFF
j_call: TRBJ1-1
v_call: TRBV19
cdr3_length: 14
d_call: TRBD1
clone_size: -

cdr3_nt: TGTGCCAGCAGGGCAGGGGGCGACTATGGCTACACCTTC
cdr3_aa: CASRAGGDYGYTF
j_call: TRBJ1-2
v_call: TRBV6-5
cdr3_length: 13
d_call: TRBD1
clone_size: -

cdr3_nt: TGTGCCAGCAGCCAAGGACAGGGGGCTGCGACTTTCTTT
cdr3_aa: CASSQGQGAATFF
j_call: TRBJ1-1
v_call: TRBV27
cdr3_length: 13
d_call: TRBD1
clone_size: few

cdr3_nt: TGTGCCAGCAGTCCCATTGGACTAGCGGGAGGGGGCAATGAGCAGTTCTTC
cdr3_aa: CASSPIGLAGGGNEQFF
j_call: TRBJ2-1
v_call: TRBV27
cdr3_length: 17
d_call: TRBD2
clone_size: -

cdr3_nt: TGTGCCACCCGTCGGGCAGTCCAAGAGACCCAGTACTTC
cdr3_aa: CATRRAVQETQYF
j_call: TRBJ2-5
v_call: TRBV6-1
cdr3_length: 13
d_call: -
clone_size: once

cdr3_nt: TGTGCCAGCTCACCGTCGGGACAGGCCTATGGCTACACCTTC
cdr3_aa: CASSPSGQAYGYTF
j_call: TRBJ1-2
v_call: TRBV18
cdr3_length: 14
d_call: TRBD1
clone_size: -